The source of this TCR beta chain is a study of blood T cell repertoires in COVID-19. TCRdb's table, derived via immunoSEQ multiplex PCR, lists solely in-frame clones and lacks some. The sample includes about 44,000 clones, about 89% seen only once; the top ten take 4.5% to 5%. This clone was counted between two and nine times. Trimming pared 0 bases from V and 2 bases from J, leaving 12 bases between. Germline V lookup: CDR1 SGHRS, CDR2 YFSETQ. This CDR3 is built from 15 residues. The receptor was isolated from a human donor in a cohort sampled during active COVID-19. The material sequenced was peripheral blood. The chain has TRBV5-1 and TRBJ2-7, with D perhaps TRBD1 (5 bases). CDR3 in DNA: TGCGCCAGCAGCTTGGCCCCCGACAGAACCTACGAGCAGTACTTC. This translates into CASSLAPDRTYEQYF.